This T cell receptor (beta chain) comes out of a study of HIV-infected children after antiretroviral therapy interruption. Overall study context: Most children had recorded EBV and CMV exposure.

RNA-based 3' RACE libraries used unique molecular identifiers. TCRdb analysed the 3' RACE reads with MiXCR anew, one entry per CDR3 protein. The table records about 86,000 distinct CDR3 sequences, approximately 6.9% of them present only once. Findings and limits, study-wide: The CD45RA+ naive sort may contain some EMRA or stem memory cells.

This clonotype showed up many times. Its antigen is unidentified. Stated treatment: PENTA 11 planned treatment interruption arm or continuous ART arm. Naive CD4+ CD45RA+ CD45RO- T cells were FACS-sorted from thawed PBMCs. CDR3 size: 15 residues. Germline loops: CDR1 SGHNT, CDR2 YENEEA. The J segment lost 10 bases and the V segment lost 5 bases, leaving 13 bases of the junction unmatched. The chain recombines TRBV11-3 with TRBJ2-1; 8 bases line up with TRBD2. This clonotype was sampled from a pool of human donors with HIV. Sequencing was performed on CD45RA+ CD4+ T cells from PBMCs, pooled from several time points, taken from a donor given antiretroviral therapy, either interrupted or continuous. Stated subset: naive CD4+ CD45RA+ CD45RO- T cells. CDR3 amino acids: CASSPYAGSGGEQFF. Here the CDR3 DNA reads TGTGCCAGCAGCCCTTATGCCGGAAGCGGGGGCGAGCAGTTCTTC.